This T cell receptor beta chain emerged from a study of T cell responses to AZD1222 COVID-19 vaccine. About the research overall: Pooled samples include second doses given at about 4 or 12 weeks.

With regard to this clone: Its target is unknown.

Method: immunoSEQ multiplex PCR; TCRdb's copy keeps in-frame clones and lacks some. The data hold about 120,000 clones, with roughly 88% observed a single time. Looked up from germline, CDR1 is LNHNV and CDR2 is YYDKDF (reference sequence). Germline trimming cut 0 bases from V and 6 bases from J; bases unmatched to any gene: 9. The CDR3 runs to 16 residues. Findings of the study overall: It should be noted that donors were predominantly white British and more often female, and clonal diversity was possibly underestimated. Reportedly, close to half of spike-specific TCRs are directed against unmutated variant regions. After two AZD1222 doses, spike-specific TCR breadth and depth rose versus day 0.

The chain uses TRBV15 and TRBJ2-7; 9 bases map to TRBD1. The receptor comes from an adult in good health. The source material was peripheral blood, sampled on day 0 of AZD1222 vaccination. This chain's CDR3 is CATSRDRGTGGGEQYF. The CDR3, as DNA: TGTGCCACCAGCAGAGATCGGGGCACAGGGGGCGGCGAGCAGTACTTC.